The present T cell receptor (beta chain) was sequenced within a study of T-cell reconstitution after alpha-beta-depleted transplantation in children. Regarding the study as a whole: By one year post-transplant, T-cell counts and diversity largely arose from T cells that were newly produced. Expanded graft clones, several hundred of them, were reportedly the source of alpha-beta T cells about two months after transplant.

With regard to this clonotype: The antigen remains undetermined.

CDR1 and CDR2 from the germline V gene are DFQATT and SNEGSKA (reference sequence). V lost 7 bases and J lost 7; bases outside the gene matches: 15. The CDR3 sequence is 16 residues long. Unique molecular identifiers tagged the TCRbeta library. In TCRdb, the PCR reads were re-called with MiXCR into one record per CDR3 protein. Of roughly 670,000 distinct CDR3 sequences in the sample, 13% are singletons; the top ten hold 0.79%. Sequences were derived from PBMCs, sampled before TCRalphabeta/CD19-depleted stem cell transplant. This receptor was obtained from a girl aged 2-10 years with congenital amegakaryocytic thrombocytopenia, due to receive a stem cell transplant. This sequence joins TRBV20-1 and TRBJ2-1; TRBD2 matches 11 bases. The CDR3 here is CSVQPLAGGLKNEQFF. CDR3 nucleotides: TGCAGTGTGCAACCGTTAGCGGGAGGGCTTAAGAATGAGCAGTTCTTC.